This record covers a single T cell receptor (beta chain). Its antigen remains unknown. The data were obtained in a study of blood T cells in healthy people across ages. Study-level findings and limits: Roughly linear declines in TCR beta diversity per million T cells occurred with age.

With a J-beta primer mix and a sample-barcoded 5' primer, a second PCR ran about 7 to 11 cycles. TCRdb itself ran the 5' RACE reads through MiXCR, one entry per CDR3 protein. The profile covers 650,000 to 900,000 distinct CDR3 sequences, with approximately 67% appearing a single time and roughly 26% taken by the ten largest. Germline CDR1 is MNHEY and CDR2 is SVGEGT. The CDR3 is 13 amino acids. The receptor's source is a man aged 25 to 40 in good health. This chain joins TRBV6-2 or TRBV6-3 and TRBJ2-5; D is ambiguous. The J call may be faulty, since TRBJ2-7 better matches the DNA end. The sample taken for sequencing was blood. CDR3 coding DNA: TGTGCCAGCAGTTATCCGGCGGACTACGAGCAGTACTTC. Translated, it gives CASSYPADYEQYF.